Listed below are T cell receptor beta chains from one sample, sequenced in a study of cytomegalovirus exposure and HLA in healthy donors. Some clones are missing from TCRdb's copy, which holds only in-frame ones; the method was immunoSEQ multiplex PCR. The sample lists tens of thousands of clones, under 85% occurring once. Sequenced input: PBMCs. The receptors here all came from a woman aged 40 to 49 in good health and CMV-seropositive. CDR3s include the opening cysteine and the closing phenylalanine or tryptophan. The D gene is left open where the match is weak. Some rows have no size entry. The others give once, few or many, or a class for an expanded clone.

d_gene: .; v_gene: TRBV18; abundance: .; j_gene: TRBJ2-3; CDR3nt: TGTGCCAGCTCACTTGGGTCTCCGGGAAGCACAGATACGCAGTATTTT; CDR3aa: CASSLGSPGSTDTQYF
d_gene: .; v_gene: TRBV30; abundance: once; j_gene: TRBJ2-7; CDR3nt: TGTGCCTGGAGTCTATCCTACGAGCAGTACTTC; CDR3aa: CAWSLSYEQYF
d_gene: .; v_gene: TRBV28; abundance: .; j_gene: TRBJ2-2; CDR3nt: TGTGCCAGCAGTTTACTTTTCAGCGACCGGGACACCGGGGAGCTGTTTTTT; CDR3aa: CASSLLFSDRDTGELFF
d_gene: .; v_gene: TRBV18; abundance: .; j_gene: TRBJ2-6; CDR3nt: TGTGCCAGCTCCCCAAAAGGGGGTAGTACTGGGGCCAACGTCCTGACTTTC; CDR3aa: CASSPKGGSTGANVLTF
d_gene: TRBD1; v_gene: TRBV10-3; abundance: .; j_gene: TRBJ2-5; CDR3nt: TGTGCCATCAGGGACAGGGCGGCGGGGGAGACCCAGTACTTC; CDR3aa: CAIRDRAAGETQYF
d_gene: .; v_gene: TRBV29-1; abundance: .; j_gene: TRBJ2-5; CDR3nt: TGCAGCGTTGATCAGGCCAGGAGGGAGACCCAGTACTTC; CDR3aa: CSVDQARRETQYF
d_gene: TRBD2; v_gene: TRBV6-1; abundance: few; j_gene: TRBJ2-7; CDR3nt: TGTGCCAGCAGTGTGTTAGGACTAGCGGGCGTCTACGAGCAGTACTTC; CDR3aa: CASSVLGLAGVYEQYF
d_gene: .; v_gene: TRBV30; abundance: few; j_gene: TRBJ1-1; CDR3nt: TGTGCCTGGAGTGTACCTGGGGGCCGTGCTTTCTTT; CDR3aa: CAWSVPGGRAFF
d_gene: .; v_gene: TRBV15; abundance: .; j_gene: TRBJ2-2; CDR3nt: TGTGCCACCAGCGAGGTGGAGTCCACCGGGGAGCTGTTTTTT; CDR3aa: CATSEVESTGELFF
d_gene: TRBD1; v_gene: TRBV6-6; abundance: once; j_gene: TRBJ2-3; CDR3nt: TGTGCCAGCAGTCATCCCCAGGGGGCCCTCACAGATACGCAGTATTTT; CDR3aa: CASSHPQGALTDTQYF
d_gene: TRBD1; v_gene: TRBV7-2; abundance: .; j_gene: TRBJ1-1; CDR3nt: TGTGCCAGCAGCCCGACAGGGTTAACTGAAGCTTTCTTT; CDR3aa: CASSPTGLTEAFF
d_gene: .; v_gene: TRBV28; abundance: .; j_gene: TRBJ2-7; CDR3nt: TGTGCCACCAAATCTACCGGGACTGTATCCTACGAGCAGTACTTC; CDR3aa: CATKSTGTVSYEQYF
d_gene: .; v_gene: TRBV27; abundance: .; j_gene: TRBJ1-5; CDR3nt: TGTGCCAGCCGCCCAGGGCGGGGGTATAGCAATCAGCCCCAGCATTTT; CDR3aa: CASRPGRGYSNQPQHF
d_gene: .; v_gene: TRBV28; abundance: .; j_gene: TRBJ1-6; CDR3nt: TGTGCCAGCAGTTTATACCAGGCGGCGGGGAGGATCTATAATTCACCCCTCCACTTT; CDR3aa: CASSLYQAAGRIYNSPLHF
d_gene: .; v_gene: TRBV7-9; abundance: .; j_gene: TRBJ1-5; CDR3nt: TGTGCCAGCAGCTTATCGACACCTAATCAGCCCCAGCATTTT; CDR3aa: CASSLSTPNQPQHF
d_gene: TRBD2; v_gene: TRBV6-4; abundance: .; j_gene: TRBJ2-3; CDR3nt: TGTGCCAGCAGCGACTCGGCTAGCGGGGCGGGGGATACGCAGTATTTT; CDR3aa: CASSDSASGAGDTQYF
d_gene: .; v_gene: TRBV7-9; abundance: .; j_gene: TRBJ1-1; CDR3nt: TGTGCCAGCAGCTTAGCTTCGGGTATAGCTGAAGCTTTCTTT; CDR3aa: CASSLASGIAEAFF
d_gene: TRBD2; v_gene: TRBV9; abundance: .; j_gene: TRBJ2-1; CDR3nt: TGTGCCAGCAGCCTCCGGACTAGCGGGGGGATCAATGAGCAGTTCTTC; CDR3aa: CASSLRTSGGINEQFF
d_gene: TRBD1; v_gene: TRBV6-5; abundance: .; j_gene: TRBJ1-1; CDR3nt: TGTGCCAGCAGTTATTTGGGACAGGGGGCCGCTGAAGCTTTCTTT; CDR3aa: CASSYLGQGAAEAFF
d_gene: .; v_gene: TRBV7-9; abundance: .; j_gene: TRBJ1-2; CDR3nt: TGTGCCAGCAGCTCCGTAATCAGGGACACGGGCTACACCTTC; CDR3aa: CASSSVIRDTGYTF
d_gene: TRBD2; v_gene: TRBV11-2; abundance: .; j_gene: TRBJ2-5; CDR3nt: TGTGCCAGCAGCCCTAGCGGGGGGGGGACCCAGTACTTC; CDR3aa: CASSPSGGGTQYF
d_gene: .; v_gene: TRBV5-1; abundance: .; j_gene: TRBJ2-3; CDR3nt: TGCGCCAGCACCTCCCAGCCGGGGGGCTCCACAGATACGCAGTATTTT; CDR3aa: CASTSQPGGSTDTQYF
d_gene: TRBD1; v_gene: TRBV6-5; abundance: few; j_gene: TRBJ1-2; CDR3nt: TGTGCCAGCAGTTTATTTGGGACAGGGGACTATGGCTACACCTTC; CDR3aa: CASSLFGTGDYGYTF
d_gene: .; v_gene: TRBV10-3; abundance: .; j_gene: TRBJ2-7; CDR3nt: TGTGCCATCAGTGAGGCGGGCCGGACGTCGGACGAGCAGTACTTC; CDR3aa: CAISEAGRTSDEQYF
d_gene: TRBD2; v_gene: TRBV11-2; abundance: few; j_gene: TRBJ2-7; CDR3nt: TGTGCCAGCAGGGCACTAGCGGGGGCCTACGAGCAGTACTTC; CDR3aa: CASRALAGAYEQYF
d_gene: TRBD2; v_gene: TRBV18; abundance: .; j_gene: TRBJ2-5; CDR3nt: TGTGCCAGCTCCCCCAGGACTAGCGGGGGAGTGGGCGCAGAGACCCAGTACTTC; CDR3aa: CASSPRTSGGVGAETQYF
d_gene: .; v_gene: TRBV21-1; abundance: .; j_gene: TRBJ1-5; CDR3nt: TGTGCCAGCAGCAAAGCAAAGAGGAACCTGGGTCAGCCCCAGCATTTT; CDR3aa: CASSKAKRNLGQPQHF
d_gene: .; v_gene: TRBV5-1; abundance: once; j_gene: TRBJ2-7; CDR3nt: TGCGCCAGCAGCTTGGCCGCACAGGGTGGCGAGCAGTACTTC; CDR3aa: CASSLAAQGGEQYF
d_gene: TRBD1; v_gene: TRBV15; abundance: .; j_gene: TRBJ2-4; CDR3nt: TGTGCCACCAGCACTTTCCAGGGGGCAGAGAAAAACATTCAGTACTTC; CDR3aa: CATSTFQGAEKNIQYF
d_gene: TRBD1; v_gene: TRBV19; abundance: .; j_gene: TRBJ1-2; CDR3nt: TGTGCCAGTAGTCCCTCGGGACAGGGGGCACTGGATGGCTACACCTTC; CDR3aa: CASSPSGQGALDGYTF
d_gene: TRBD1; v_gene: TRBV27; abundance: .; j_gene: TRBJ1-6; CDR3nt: TGTGCCGCTGGGGATTACAGGGGGCTCAATTCACCCCTCCACTTT; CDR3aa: CAAGDYRGLNSPLHF
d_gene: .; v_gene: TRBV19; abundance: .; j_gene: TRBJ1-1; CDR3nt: TGTGCCACTTTACCGGGGTGGAACACTGAAGCTTTCTTT; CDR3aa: CATLPGWNTEAFF
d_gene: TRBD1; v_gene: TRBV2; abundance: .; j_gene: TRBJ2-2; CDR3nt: TGTGCCAGCAGTGAACTGACAGGGGGTGCCGGGGAGCTGTTTTTT; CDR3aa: CASSELTGGAGELFF
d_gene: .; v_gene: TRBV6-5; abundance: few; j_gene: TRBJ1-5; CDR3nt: TGTGCCAGCAGTTACAGGCGGGGGGGACAGCCCCAGCATTTT; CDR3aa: CASSYRRGGQPQHF
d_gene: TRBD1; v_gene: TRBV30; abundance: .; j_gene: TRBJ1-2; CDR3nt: TGTGCCTGTCCGAGGACAGGGGGCATCTATGGCTACACCTTC; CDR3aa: CACPRTGGIYGYTF
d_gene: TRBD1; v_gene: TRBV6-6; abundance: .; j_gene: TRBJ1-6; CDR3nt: TGTGCCAGCACATCCGGGACAGATAATTCACCCCTCCACTTT; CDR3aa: CASTSGTDNSPLHF